This TCR beta chain was sequenced during a study of Graves' ophthalmopathy and Graves' hyperthyroidism. This clonotype was observed a few times. The V end was cut by 4 bases, the J end by 7 bases, with 17 bases between. From germline, CDR1 is SEHNR and CDR2 FQNEAQ (reference sequence). The CDR3 is 15 residues long. Amplified TCR beta CDR3 regions were obtained using RNA transcripts as template. The first-round RT-PCR employed HTBI primers together with the Qiagen OneStep RT-PCR kit. A multiplex PCR was then performed as the second round. MiXCR, run by TCRdb on the multiplex PCR reads, gives a single entry per CDR3 protein. The top ten clones hold 44% of a sample with about 740,000 distinct CDR3 sequences, roughly two fifths of them seen once.

The TCR was taken from an adult man with Graves' ophthalmopathy. The rearrangement uses TRBV7-9 and TRBJ1-5, with D tentatively TRBD1 (6 bases). Sequencing used peripheral blood. The CDR3 DNA follows: TGTGCCAGCAGCTCGGTAGAGACAGGAAGACAGCCCCAGCATTTT. As protein: CASSSVETGRQPQHF.